This TCR beta chain comes out of a study of shared clonotypes between healthy human individuals. Terminally differentiated effector memory CD45RA+ cells were excluded by CCR7 positive selection of CD45RO-negative cells. Study-wide results and limits: Having only a few donors restricted how much genetic and exposure-history diversity was captured.

Authors' methods: Owing to the provision of junction-only sequences devoid of quality scores by immunoSEQ, filtering differed. Clones were read by immunoSEQ multiplex PCR, and TCRdb kept only the in-frame ones, dropping some. That table gives V, J and clone size, and the DNA gave D and trimming. Counted here are about 2.2 million clones, around 95% occurring once; the ten biggest clones make up under 2%. The V gene's germline CDR1 is LNHDA and CDR2 SQIVND (reference sequence). V lost 4 bases to trimming and J lost 8 bases, with 12 bases between them. The CDR3 covers 13 residues. As for this clone: The target antigen is unknown.

The TCR was taken from a man aged 18 to 35 in good health. Some clones in this sample may be carry-over from other donors' samples. J is TRBJ2-1 and V is TRBV19, with D perhaps matching TRBD2 (5 bases). Material for sequencing was naive CD8+ T cells from PBMCs. CDR3 in DNA: TGTGCCAGTAGTAAGTCGGGGTTAGATGAGCAGTTCTTC. Amino acids: CASSKSGLDEQFF.